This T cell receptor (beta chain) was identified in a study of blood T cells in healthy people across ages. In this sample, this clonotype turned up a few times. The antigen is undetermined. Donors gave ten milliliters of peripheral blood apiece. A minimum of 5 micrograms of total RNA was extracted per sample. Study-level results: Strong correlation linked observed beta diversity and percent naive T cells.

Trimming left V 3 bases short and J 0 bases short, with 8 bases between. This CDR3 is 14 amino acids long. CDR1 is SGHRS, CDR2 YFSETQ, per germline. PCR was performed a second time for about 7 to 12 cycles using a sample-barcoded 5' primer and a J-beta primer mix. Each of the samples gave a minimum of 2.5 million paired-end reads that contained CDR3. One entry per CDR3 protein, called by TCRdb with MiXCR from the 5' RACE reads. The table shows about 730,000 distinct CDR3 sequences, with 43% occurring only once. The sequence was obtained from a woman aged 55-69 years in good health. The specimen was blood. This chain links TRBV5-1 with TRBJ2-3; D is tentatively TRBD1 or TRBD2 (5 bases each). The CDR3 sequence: CASSWDGSTDTQYF. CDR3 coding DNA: TGCGCCAGCAGCTGGGACGGAAGCACAGATACGCAGTATTTT.